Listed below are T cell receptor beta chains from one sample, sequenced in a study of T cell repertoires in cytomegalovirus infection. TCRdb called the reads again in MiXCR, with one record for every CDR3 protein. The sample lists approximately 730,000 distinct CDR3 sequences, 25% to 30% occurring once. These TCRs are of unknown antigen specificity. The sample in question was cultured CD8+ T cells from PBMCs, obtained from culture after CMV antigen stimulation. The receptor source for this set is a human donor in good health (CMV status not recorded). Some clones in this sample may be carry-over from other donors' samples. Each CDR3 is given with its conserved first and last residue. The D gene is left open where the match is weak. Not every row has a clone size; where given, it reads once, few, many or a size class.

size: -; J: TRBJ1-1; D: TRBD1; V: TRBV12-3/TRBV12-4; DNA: TGTGCCAGCAGCCTTCCGGGACAGGAGATGAACACTGAAGCTTTCTTT; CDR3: CASSLPGQEMNTEAFF
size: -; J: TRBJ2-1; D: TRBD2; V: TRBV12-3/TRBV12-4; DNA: TGTGCCACCCGACTGGCGGGGGTCTACAATGAGCAGTTCTTC; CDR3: CATRLAGVYNEQFF
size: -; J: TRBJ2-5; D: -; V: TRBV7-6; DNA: TGTGCCAGCAGCGTTAAGTACCAAGAGACCCAGTACTTC; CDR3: CASSVKYQETQYF
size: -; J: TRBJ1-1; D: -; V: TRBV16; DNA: TGTGCCAGCAGCCAATCAAGGGGCCCTGAAGCTTTCTTT; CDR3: CASSQSRGPEAFF
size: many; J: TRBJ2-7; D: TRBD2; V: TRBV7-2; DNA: TGTGCCAGCAGCTTATTAGCGGGGGGGGGCTACGAGCAGTACTTC; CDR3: CASSLLAGGGYEQYF
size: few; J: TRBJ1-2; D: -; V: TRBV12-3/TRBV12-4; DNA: TGTGCCAGCAGCAGACCCGGGGCTGATTATGGCTACACCTTC; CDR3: CASSRPGADYGYTF
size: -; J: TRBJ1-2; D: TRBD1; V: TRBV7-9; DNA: TGTGCCGGAGGGACAGAACAAACTATCTATGGCTACACCTTC; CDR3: CAGGTEQTIYGYTF
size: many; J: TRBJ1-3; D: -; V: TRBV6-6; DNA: TGTGCCAGCAGTTACTGGGCGGATCGATACTCTGGAAACACCATATATTTT; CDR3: CASSYWADRYSGNTIYF
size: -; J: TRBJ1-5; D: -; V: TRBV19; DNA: TGTGCCACCAAGGACCGGGAGTATAGCAATCAGCCCCAGCATTTT; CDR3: CATKDREYSNQPQHF
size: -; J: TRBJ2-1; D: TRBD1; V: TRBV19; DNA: TGTGCCAGTAGCGTCCAGGACAGGTCCTACAATGAGCAGTTCTTC; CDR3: CASSVQDRSYNEQFF
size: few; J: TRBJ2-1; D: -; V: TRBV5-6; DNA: TGTGCCAGCAGGTGGGAACAGGGTCCACGGAATGAGCAGTTCTTC; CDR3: CASRWEQGPRNEQFF
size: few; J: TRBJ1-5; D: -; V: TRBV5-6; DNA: TGTGCCAGCAGCTTGGGTCTTCATCAGCCCCAGCATTTT; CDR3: CASSLGLHQPQHF
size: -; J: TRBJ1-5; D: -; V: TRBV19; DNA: TGTGCCAGTAACGATGAACGAAGGGGGGTTGATCAGCCCCAGCATTTT; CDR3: CASNDERRGVDQPQHF
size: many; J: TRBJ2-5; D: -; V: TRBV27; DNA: TGTGCCAGCAGCTTGGGGCAACAAGAGACCCAGTACTTC; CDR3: CASSLGQQETQYF
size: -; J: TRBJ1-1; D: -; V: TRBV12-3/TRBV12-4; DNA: TGTGCCAGCAGTTTCATAATCGGAGGGGCCCCCGGAATGAACACTGAAGCTTTCTTT; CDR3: CASSFIIGGAPGMNTEAFF
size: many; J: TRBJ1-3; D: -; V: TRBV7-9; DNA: TGTGCCAGCAGAGGCTCTGGAAACACCATATATTTT; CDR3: CASRGSGNTIYF
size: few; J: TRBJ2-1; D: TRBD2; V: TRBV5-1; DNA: TGCGCCAGCAGACTTGGACTAGCGGGGGGACACAATGAGCAGTTCTTC; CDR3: CASRLGLAGGHNEQFF
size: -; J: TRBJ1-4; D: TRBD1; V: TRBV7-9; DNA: TGTGCCAGCTTGACAGGGGACGATGAAAAACTGTTTTTT; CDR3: CASLTGDDEKLFF
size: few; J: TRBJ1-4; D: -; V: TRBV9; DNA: TGTGCCAGCAGCCCCGGGAATGCTAATGAAAAACTGTTTTTT; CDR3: CASSPGNANEKLFF
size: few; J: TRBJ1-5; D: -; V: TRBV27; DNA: TGTGCCAGCAGCTCGAACCGGCCAAATCAGCCCCAGCATTTT; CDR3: CASSSNRPNQPQHF
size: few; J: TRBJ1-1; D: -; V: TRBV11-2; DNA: TGTGCCAGCAGCCGCATAGGGGAAAGAAGGAACTTGAACACTGAAGCTTTCTTT; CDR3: CASSRIGERRNLNTEAFF
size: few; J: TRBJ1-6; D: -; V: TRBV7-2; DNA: TGTGCCAGCAGCTTAGGGGATACTTCACCCCTCCACTTT; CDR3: CASSLGDTSPLHF
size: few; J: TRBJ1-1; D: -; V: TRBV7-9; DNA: TGTGCCAGCAGCTCCCCCATAGCCCATTCGAACACTGAAGCTTTCTTT; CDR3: CASSSPIAHSNTEAFF
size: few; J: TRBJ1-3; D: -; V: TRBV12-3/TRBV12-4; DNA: TGTGCCAGCAGTTGGGTCTCTGGAAACACCATATATTTT; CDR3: CASSWVSGNTIYF
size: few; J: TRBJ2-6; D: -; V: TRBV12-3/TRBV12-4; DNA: TGTGCCAGCAGTGTGGACGGAGACTCTGGGGCCAACGTCCTGACTTTC; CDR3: CASSVDGDSGANVLTF
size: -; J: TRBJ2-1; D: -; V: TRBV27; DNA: TGTGCCACCAGGACCCGCGTGGGGCAGTTCTTC; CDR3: CATRTRVGQFF
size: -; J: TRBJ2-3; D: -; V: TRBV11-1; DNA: TGTGCCAGCAGCTTAGATTCTTTCGGGACAATGACAGATACGCAGTATTTT; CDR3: CASSLDSFGTMTDTQYF
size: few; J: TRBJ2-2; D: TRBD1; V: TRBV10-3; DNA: TGTGCCATCCGGGATGGACAGGGGGTTCCCGGGGAGCTGTTTTTT; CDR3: CAIRDGQGVPGELFF
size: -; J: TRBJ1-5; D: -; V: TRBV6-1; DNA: TGTGCCAGCAGTGAACATCAGCCCCAGCATTTT; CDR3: CASSEHQPQHF
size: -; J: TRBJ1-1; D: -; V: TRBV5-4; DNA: TGTGCCAGCAGCATAGGGACGGCCACTGAAGCTTTCTTT; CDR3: CASSIGTATEAFF
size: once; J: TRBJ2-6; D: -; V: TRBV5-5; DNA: TGTGCCAGCAGCTTGTCAGGGGCGTCTGGGGCCAACGTCCTGACTTTC; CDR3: CASSLSGASGANVLTF
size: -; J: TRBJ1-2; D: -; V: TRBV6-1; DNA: TGTGCCAGGTTGGGCGTGGAATATGGCTACACCTTC; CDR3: CARLGVEYGYTF
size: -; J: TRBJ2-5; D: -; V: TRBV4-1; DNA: TGCGCCAGCAGCCCGTCTAATGAGGAGACCCAGTACTTC; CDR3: CASSPSNEETQYF
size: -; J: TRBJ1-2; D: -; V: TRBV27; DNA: TGTGCCAGCAGTTTATTCGCGACCGACAGCTTCTATGGCTACACCTTC; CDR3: CASSLFATDSFYGYTF
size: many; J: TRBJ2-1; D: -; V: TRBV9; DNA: TGTGCCAGCAGCCCCCATGCATGGACGGGCCATGAGCAGTTCTTC; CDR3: CASSPHAWTGHEQFF
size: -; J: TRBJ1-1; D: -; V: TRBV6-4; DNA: TGTGCCAGCAGTGACTCTGGGGTTGAAGCTTTCTTT; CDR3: CASSDSGVEAFF
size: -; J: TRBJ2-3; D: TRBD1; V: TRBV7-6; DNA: TGTGCCAGCAGCTCAACAGGGGGCGACCTAAAGAGCACAGATACGCAGTATTTT; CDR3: CASSSTGGDLKSTDTQYF
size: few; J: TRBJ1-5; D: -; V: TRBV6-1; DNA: TGTGCCAGCAGGCCAGGGGCCCATCAGCCCCAGCATTTT; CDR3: CASRPGAHQPQHF
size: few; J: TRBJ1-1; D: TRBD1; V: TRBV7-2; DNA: TGTGCCAGCAGCTGGACAGGGACGGGCACTGAAGCTTTCTTT; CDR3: CASSWTGTGTEAFF
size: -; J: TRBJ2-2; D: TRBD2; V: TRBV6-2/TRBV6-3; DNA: TGTGCCAGCAGACCAACTAGCGGACGGAACACCGGGGAGCTGTTTTTT; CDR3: CASRPTSGRNTGELFF
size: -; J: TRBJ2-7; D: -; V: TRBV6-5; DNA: TGTGCCAGCAGTCAACTCGACATGTCCTACGAGCAGTACTTC; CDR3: CASSQLDMSYEQYF
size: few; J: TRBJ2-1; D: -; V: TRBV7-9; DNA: TGTGCCTCGATCAACCATGGCTCCTACAATGAGCAGTTCTTC; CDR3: CASINHGSYNEQFF
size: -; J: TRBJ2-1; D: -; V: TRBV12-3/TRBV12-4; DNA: TGTGCCAGCAGGATAGCCCCTCTAGCGCCCCGGACCTACAATGAGCAGTTCTTC; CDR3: CASRIAPLAPRTYNEQFF
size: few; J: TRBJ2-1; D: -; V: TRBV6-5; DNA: TGTGCCAGCAGTTACCGAAGGGGCGGCACTTACAATGAGCAGTTCTTC; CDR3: CASSYRRGGTYNEQFF
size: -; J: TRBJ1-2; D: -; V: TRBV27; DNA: TGTGCCAGCAGTTTCGGAGATGGCTTCGGCTACACCTTC; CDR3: CASSFGDGFGYTF
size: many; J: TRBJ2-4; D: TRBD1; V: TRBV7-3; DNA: TGTGCCAGCAGCTTAAGGGCCCCAGGGGGCGAGGGCAAAAACATTCAGTACTTC; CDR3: CASSLRAPGGEGKNIQYF
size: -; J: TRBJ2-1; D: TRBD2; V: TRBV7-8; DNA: TGTGCCAGCAGCCAGACTAGCGGGGTACTAGAGCAGTTCTTC; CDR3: CASSQTSGVLEQFF